This T cell receptor beta chain derives from a study of cytomegalovirus exposure and HLA in healthy donors. Study information: T cells numbering about 200 million yielded around 120 million unique TCR beta sequences in an earlier analysis.

Whole-study results and caveats: Relative to equally common others, HLA-associated TCR beta chains showed greater clonal expansion in a later analysis.

A few counts support this clone. The antigen is undetermined. Looked up from germline, CDR1 is KGHSH and CDR2 is LQKENI. The CDR3 loop spans 15 amino acids. V was trimmed by 1 base and J by 7 bases, leaving 14 bases between them. The study ran its PCR with 60 Vbeta and 13 Jbeta primers. Original processing methods: About 12 million of about 80 million unique TCR beta chains were shared, per a later count. TCRdb's copy holds only in-frame clones and misses some; the assay was immunoSEQ multiplex PCR. V and J calls plus clone size are reproduced from that table; the DNA served to infer D and trimming. The repertoire consists of approximately 130,000 clones, with over 70% occurring once and the leading ten covering less than 4%.

The origin of this receptor is a man younger than 40 in good health and CMV-seronegative. Sequenced sample: PBMCs. The chain combines TRBV18 with TRBJ1-5; maybe TRBD1 (6 bases). This chain's CDR3 is CASSPQGSGEQPQHF. The CDR3 DNA is TGTGCCAGCTCACCACAGGGGTCAGGGGAACAGCCCCAGCATTTT.